A few counts support the clone carrying this T cell receptor (beta chain). Trimming took 3 bases from V and 0 from J, leaving 13 bases between them. The CDR3 contains 15 residues. Per the germline V gene, CDR1 is DFQATT and CDR2 is SNEGSKA (reference sequence). The sample comes from a study of T-cell reconstitution after alpha-beta-depleted transplantation in children. The TCRbeta library incorporated unique molecular identifiers. TCRdb redid the calling of the PCR reads with MiXCR, one entry per CDR3 protein. The sample holds hundreds of thousands of distinct CDR3 sequences, roughly 14% seen once. The receptor's source is a girl aged 2-9 years with congenital amegakaryocytic thrombocytopenia, due to receive a stem cell transplant. The sequencing here drew on PBMCs, taken before TCRalphabeta/CD19-depleted stem cell transplant. This chain links TRBV20-1 with TRBJ2-3; a possible D gene is TRBD2 (5 bases). The CDR3 DNA follows: TGCAGTGCTAGGGCCGAGAGCGGCAGCACAGATACGCAGTATTTT. Its translation: CSARAESGSTDTQYF.